A single count supports the clone carrying this T cell receptor (beta chain). No antigen is known for it. The junction differs from germline at one of its ends, possibly a read error. The CDR3 loop spans 13 amino acids. Germline CDR1 LGHNA, CDR2 YSLEER. The data are from a study of cytomegalovirus exposure and HLA in healthy donors. Regarding the study as a whole: The classifier, whose performance was assessed in both the original and validation cohorts, reportedly diagnosed cytomegalovirus status with high specificity and sensitivity. Association with HLA alleles at 0.05 false discovery rate was found for 16,951 TCR beta sequences in a later analysis. An analysis that came later showed most CMV-associated TCR beta chains appearing HLA-restricted. Some V segments could not be told apart, so they were left out, TRBV6-2 and TRBV6-3 among them.

The PCR had 60 Vbeta and 13 Jbeta primers. Assay used: immunoSEQ multiplex PCR; TCRdb lists only in-frame clones, some missing. The repertoire has about 72,000 clones, about 81% of them found once; the top ten carry 6.5%. The V and J genes are TRBV4-3 and TRBJ2-3; D unresolved. The sample consisted of PBMCs. This sequence originates from a human donor in good health. CDR3 nucleotide sequence: TGCGCCAGCAGCCAAGATCCCCTACCTATAGTCACTTTT. Amino acids: CASSQDPLPIVTF.